These 17 T cell receptor beta chains were sequenced from one sample in a study of T cells in Graves' hyperthyroidism and ophthalmopathy. RNA transcripts were the template for amplifying TCR beta CDR3 regions. The HTBI set primed first-round TCR CDR3 RT-PCR. Via MiXCR, TCRdb re-called the multiplex PCR reads, giving one row per CDR3 protein. This table holds around 450,000 distinct CDR3 sequences, approximately 15% found once. Sequenced sample: blood. The source is a woman aged 18-29 years with Graves' hyperthyroidism.

This clonotype was seen many times. V gene TRBV7-8 combines with J gene TRBJ1-2; the D gene is possibly TRBD1 (5 bases). V was clipped by 0 bases and J by 4 bases, with 12 bases between them. The CDR3 contains 15 residues. Germline CDR1 is SGHVS and CDR2 is FQNEAQ. The CDR3 nucleotides are TGTGCCAGCAGCTTAGCGTCCGCAGGGATCTATGGCTACACCTTC. Translation gives CASSLASAGIYGYTF.

As DNA, the CDR3 is TGTGCCAGCAGTTTAGGGCGCGAGGCCCCAAAGTTCTTC. Its protein is CASSLGREAPKFF. The chain is built from TRBV12-3 or TRBV12-4 and TRBJ2-1; the D is unclear. The CDR3 covers 13 residues. The V gene lost 1 base and the J gene lost 14 bases, with 15 bases spanning the gap.

Ten or more counts support this clonotype. Germline and junction disagree at one end, which may indicate a read error. This chain joins TRBV7-7 and TRBJ2-5; D is ambiguous. This CDR3 region has 13 residues. Germline CDR1 and CDR2: SSHAT and FNYEAQ (reference sequence). The CDR3 loop is CASSPGPRGTQYF. The CDR3, as DNA: TGTGCTAGCAGCCCCGGGCCCCGTGGGACCCAGTACTTC.

This clonotype was found many times. The chain joins TRBV7-9 to TRBJ2-7, with D perhaps matching TRBD1 or TRBD2 (6 bases each). CDR3 length: 13 amino acids. The germline V gene encodes CDR1 SEHNR and CDR2 FQNEAQ (reference sequence). The V end was cut by 2 bases, the J end by 8 bases, with 13 bases between. CDR3 sequence: CASSLLGGRKQYF. Here the CDR3 DNA reads TGTGCCAGCAGCTTACTTGGGGGGCGGAAGCAGTACTTC.

In DNA form, the CDR3 reads TGCAGTGCTAGAGTTGGCGGGAGTACTGCAGATACGCAGTATTTT. Translated: CSARVGGSTADTQYF. V gene TRBV20-1 combines with J gene TRBJ2-3, with 7 bases aligning to TRBD2. The CDR3 is made up of 15 amino acids. Germline values: CDR1 DFQATT, CDR2 SNEGSKA (reference sequence). V trimming: 1 base; J trimming: 4 bases; junction bases outside the gene matches: 8.

The chain recombines TRBV15 with TRBJ2-1; D gene unclear. The CDR3 runs to 14 residues. Germline CDR1 LNHNV, CDR2 YYDKDF (reference sequence). The V end lost 1 base, the J end lost 3 bases, and 7 bases lay between the germline ends. The CDR3 DNA reads as TGTGCCACCAGCAGAGGAGATAGCTACAATGAGCAGTTCTTC. It codes for CATSRGDSYNEQFF.

This clonotype was recorded a few times. The junction does not match germline at one end; this may be a read error. The CDR3 loop is CASSFPGVAGASVF. In nucleotides, the CDR3 is TGTGCCAGCAGCTTTCCCGGGGTAGCGGGTGCTTCGGTCTTC. The chain couples TRBV7-9 to TRBJ2-1, with 7 positions matching TRBD2. The CDR3 runs 14 residues. Germline V lookup: CDR1 SEHNR, CDR2 FQNEAQ (reference sequence).

This clonotype was recorded many times. The chain employs TRBV6-1 and TRBJ1-2; TRBD1 matches at 9 bases. This CDR3 contains 15 residues. CDR1 and CDR2 from the germline V gene are MNHNS and SASEGT. V lost 5 bases to trimming and J lost 4 bases; unmatched junction nucleotides: 8. The CDR3 nucleotides are TGTGCCAGCAGTTATTCTTCGGGACAGGGCTATGGCTACACCTTC. Its translation is CASSYSSGQGYGYTF.

Ten or more counts support this clonotype. CDR3 loop: CASSDAWGVDGYTF. CDR3 sequence (DNA): TGTGCCAGCAGTGATGCTTGGGGGGTTGATGGCTACACCTTC. The chain couples TRBV25-1 to TRBJ1-2, with D perhaps TRBD1 (5 bases). The CDR3 has 14 amino acids. Trimming shortened V by 3 bases and J by 6 bases, and 14 bases separated the two germline ends. Germline CDR1 reads MGHDK; CDR2 reads SYGVNS.

V usage is TRBV27 and J usage is TRBJ2-7, with D possibly being TRBD2 (6 bases). Per germline, CDR1 MNHEY and CDR2 SMNVEV (reference sequence). This CDR3 is built from 16 residues. Trimming took 5 bases from V and 5 from J, leaving 22 bases between them. As DNA, the CDR3 is TGTGCCAGCAGTAAAAGTCTCGGGAGCTATCCCCACGAGCAGTACTTC. It is translated as CASSKSLGSYPHEQYF.

This clonotype was seen repeatedly, ten times or more. This sequence joins TRBV2 and TRBJ2-6; 9 positions match TRBD1. This CDR3 is built from 18 residues. V dropped 11 bases and J dropped 0; count of bases not matched to a gene: 14. Germline V gene sequence: CDR1 SNHLY, CDR2 FYNNEI. This chain's CDR3 is CAGGIPGQGPSGANVLTF. The CDR3 nucleotides are TGTGCCGGAGGGATCCCGGGACAGGGCCCCTCTGGGGCCAACGTCCTGACTTTC.

This clonotype was observed at least ten times. This chain connects TRBV9 to TRBJ1-1; 9 nucleotides match TRBD1. CDR1 is SGDLS, CDR2 YYNGEE, per germline. Trimming at V came to 2 bases and at J to 5 bases, leaving 1 base not matched to a gene. This CDR3 has 13 amino acids. The CDR3 DNA sequence: TGTGCCAGCAGCGTGGGGACAGGGACTGAAGCTTTCTTT. As protein: CASSVGTGTEAFF.

This clonotype has a count of ten or more. One end of the junction varies from germline; a read error may be responsible. The chain uses TRBV5-1 and TRBJ1-2; 9 nucleotides agree with TRBD1. The CDR3 contains 14 residues. Germline V gene lookup returns CDR1 SGHRS and CDR2 YFSETQ. This CDR3 is CASSSGQGNYGYTF. CDR3 in DNA: TGTGCCAGCAGTTCCGGACAGGGGAACTATGGCTACACCTTC.

The table lists this clonotype with many counts. The CDR3 here is CASRPGLADQETQYF. The CDR3 DNA reads as TGTGCCAGCAGACCGGGACTAGCGGACCAAGAGACCCAGTACTTC. This rearrangement joins TRBV6-2 or TRBV6-3 to TRBJ2-5; 11 bases align to TRBD2. CDR1 is MNHEY, CDR2 SVGEGT, per germline. Germline trimming cut 6 bases from V and 0 bases from J; bases unmatched to any gene: 3. The CDR3 totals 15 residues.

This clonotype occurred many times. V gene TRBV11-2 combines with J gene TRBJ2-3; D not resolved. CDR3 length: 17 residues. Trimming took 2 bases from V and 1 from J, leaving 16 bases between them. Germline lookup yields CDR1 SGHAT and CDR2 FQNNGV. Here the CDR3 reads CASSLYRRAWGTDTQYF. DNA of the CDR3: TGTGCCAGCAGCTTATATCGGCGAGCGTGGGGCACAGATACGCAGTATTTT.

This clonotype was seen many times. V is TRBV12-3 or TRBV12-4 and J is TRBJ2-2; D is unresolved. Trimming stripped 1 base from V and 7 bases from J, with 4 bases between. The CDR3 length is 12 residues. The CDR3 here is CASSLGIGELFF. The CDR3 region has the DNA TGTGCCAGCAGTTTAGGAATCGGGGAGCTGTTTTTT.

In this sample, this clonotype turned up many times. The rearrangement uses TRBV10-3 and TRBJ2-5; D may match TRBD1 or TRBD2 (5 bases each). V was pared by 1 base and J by 5 bases, with 8 bases between. This CDR3 is built from 13 residues. From germline, CDR1 is ENHRY and CDR2 SYGVKD. The CDR3 DNA follows: TGTGCCATCAGTGAGTACGAGGGGGAGACCCAGTACTTC. This sequence encodes CAISEYEGETQYF.